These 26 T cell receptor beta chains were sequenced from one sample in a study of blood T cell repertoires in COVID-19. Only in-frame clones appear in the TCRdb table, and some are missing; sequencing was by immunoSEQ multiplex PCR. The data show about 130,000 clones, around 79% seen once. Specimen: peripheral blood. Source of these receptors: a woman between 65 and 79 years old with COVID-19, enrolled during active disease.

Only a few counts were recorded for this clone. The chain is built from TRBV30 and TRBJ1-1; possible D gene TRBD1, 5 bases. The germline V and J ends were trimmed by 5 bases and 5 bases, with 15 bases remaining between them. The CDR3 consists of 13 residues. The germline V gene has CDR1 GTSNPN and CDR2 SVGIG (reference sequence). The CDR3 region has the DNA TGTGCCTGGGAACCAGGGTTGCGAACTGAAGCTTTCTTT. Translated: CAWEPGLRTEAFF.

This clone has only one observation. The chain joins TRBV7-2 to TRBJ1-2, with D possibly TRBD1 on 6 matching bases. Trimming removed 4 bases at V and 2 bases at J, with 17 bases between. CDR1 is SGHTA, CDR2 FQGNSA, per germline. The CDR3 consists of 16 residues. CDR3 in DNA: TGTGCCAGCAGCTCCACGGGGGGCATTCTAAACTATGGCTACACCTTC. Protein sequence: CASSSTGGILNYGYTF. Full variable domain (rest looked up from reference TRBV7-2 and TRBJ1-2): GAGVSQSPSNKVTEKGKDVELRCDPISGHTALYWYRQSLGQGLEFLIYFQGNSAPDKSGLPSDRFSAERTGGSVSTLTIQRTQQEDSAVYLCASSSTGGILNYGYTFGSGTRLTVV.

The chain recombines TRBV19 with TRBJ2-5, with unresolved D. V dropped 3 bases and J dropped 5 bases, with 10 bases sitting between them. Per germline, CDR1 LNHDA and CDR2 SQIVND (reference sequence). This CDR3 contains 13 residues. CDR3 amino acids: CASSMAHGETQYF. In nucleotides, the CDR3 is TGTGCCAGTAGTATGGCACACGGGGAGACCCAGTACTTC. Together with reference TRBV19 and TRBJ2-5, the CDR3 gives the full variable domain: DGGITQSPKYLFRKEGQNVTLSCEQNLNHDAMYWYRQDPGQGLRLIYYSQIVNDFQKGDIAEGYSVSREKKESFPLTVTSAQKNPTAFYLCASSMAHGETQYFGPGTRLLVL.

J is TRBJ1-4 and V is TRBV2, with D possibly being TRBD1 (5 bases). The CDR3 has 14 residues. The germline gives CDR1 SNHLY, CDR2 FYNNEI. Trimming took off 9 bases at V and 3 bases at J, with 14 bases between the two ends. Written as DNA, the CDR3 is TGTGCCAGGGGGGGACGTACTGCTAATGAAAAACTGTTTTTT. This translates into CARGGRTANEKLFF.

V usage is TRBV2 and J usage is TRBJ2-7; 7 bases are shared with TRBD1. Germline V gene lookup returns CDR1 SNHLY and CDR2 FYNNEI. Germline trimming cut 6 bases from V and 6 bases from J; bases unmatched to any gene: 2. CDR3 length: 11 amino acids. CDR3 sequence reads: CASRSGGEQYF. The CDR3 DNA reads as TGTGCCAGCAGATCAGGGGGCGAGCAGTACTTC.

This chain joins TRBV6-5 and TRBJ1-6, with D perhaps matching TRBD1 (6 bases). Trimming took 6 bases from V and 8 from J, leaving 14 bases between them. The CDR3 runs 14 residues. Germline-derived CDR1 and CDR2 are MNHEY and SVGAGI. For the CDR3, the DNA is TGTGCCAGCAGGATCACAGGGCTACATTCACCCCTCCACTTT. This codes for CASRITGLHSPLHF.

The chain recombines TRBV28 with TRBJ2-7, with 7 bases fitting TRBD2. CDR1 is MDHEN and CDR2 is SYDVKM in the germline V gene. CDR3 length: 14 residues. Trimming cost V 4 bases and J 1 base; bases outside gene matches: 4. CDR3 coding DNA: TGTGCCAGCAGTTCCTTGGGGGGGTCCTACGAGCAGTACTTC. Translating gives CASSSLGGSYEQYF.

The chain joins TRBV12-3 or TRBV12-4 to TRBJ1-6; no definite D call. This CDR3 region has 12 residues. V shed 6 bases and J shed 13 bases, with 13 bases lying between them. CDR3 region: CASSSGVSPLHF. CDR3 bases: TGTGCCAGCAGCTCCGGGGTTTCCCCCCTCCACTTT.

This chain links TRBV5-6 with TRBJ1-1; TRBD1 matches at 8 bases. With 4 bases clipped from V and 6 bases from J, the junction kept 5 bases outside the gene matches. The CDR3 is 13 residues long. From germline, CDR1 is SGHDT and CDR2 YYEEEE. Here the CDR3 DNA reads TGTGCCAGCAGCCACCCGACAGGGGCTGAAGCTTTCTTT. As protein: CASSHPTGAEAFF.

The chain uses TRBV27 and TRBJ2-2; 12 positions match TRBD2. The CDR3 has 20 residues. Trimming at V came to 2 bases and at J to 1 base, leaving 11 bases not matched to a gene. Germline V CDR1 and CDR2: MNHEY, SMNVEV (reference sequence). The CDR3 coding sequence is TGTGCCAGCAGTTTACGCGGAAGTATGGGACTAGCGGGGAACACCGGGGAGCTGTTTTTT. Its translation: CASSLRGSMGLAGNTGELFF.

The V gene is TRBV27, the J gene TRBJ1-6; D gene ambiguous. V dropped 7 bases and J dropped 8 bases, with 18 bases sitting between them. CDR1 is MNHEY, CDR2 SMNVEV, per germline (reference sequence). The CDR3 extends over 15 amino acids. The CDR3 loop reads CASNKGGLSYSPLHF. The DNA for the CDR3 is TGTGCCAGCAATAAGGGAGGGTTGAGTTATTCACCCCTCCACTTT.

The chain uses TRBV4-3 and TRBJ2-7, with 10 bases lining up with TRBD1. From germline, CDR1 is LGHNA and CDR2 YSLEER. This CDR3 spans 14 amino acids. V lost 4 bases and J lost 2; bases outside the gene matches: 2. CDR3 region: CASSPGTGAYEQYF. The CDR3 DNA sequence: TGCGCCAGCAGCCCCGGGACAGGGGCCTACGAGCAGTACTTC.

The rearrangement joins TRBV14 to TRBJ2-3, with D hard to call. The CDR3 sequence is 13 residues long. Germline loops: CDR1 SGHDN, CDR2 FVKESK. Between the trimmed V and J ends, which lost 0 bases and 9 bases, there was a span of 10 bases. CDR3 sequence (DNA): TGTGCCAGCAGCCAAGATGTCGTGGGCACGCAGTATTTT. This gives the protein CASSQDVVGTQYF.

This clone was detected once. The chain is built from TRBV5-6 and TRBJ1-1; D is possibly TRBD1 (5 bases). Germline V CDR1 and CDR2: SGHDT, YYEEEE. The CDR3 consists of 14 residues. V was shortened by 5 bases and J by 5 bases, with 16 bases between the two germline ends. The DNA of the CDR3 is TGTGCCAGCAGGGCGGCCGCCAGGGAAACTGAAGCTTTCTTT. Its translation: CASRAAARETEAFF.

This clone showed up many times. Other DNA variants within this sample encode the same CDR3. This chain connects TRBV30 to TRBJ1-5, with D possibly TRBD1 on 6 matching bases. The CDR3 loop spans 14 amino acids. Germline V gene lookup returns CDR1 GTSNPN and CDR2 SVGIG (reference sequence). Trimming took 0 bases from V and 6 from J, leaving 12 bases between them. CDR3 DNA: TGTGCCTGGAGTGTCGCGGGGGCAAGTCAGCCCCAGCATTTT. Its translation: CAWSVAGASQPQHF.

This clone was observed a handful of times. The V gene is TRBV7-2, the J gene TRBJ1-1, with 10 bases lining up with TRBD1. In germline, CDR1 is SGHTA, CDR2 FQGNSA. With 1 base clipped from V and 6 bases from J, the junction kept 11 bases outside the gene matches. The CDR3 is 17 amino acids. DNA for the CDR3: TGTGCCAGCAGCTTAGACCGGGACAGGGGTTGGGGGGCTGAAGCTTTCTTT. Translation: CASSLDRDRGWGAEAFF.

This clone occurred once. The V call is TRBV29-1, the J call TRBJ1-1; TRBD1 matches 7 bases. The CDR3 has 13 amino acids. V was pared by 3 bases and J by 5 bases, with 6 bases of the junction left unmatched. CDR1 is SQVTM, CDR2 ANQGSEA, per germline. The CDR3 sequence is CSVDRTGRTEAFF. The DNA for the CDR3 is TGCAGCGTTGATAGGACAGGTAGAACTGAAGCTTTCTTT.

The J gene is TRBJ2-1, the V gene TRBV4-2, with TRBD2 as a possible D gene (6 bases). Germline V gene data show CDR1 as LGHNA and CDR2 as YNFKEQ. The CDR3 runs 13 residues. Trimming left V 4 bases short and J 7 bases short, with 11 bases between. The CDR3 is CASSLGSGNEQFF. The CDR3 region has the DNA TGTGCCAGCAGCCTGGGGAGCGGGAATGAGCAGTTCTTC.

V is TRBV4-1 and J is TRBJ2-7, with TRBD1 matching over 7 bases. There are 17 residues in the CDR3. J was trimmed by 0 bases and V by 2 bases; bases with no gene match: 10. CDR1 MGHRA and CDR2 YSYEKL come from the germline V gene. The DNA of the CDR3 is TGCGCCAGCAGCCAAACTCCCCCCGGGACAGTCTCCTACGAGCAGTACTTC. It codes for CASSQTPPGTVSYEQYF.

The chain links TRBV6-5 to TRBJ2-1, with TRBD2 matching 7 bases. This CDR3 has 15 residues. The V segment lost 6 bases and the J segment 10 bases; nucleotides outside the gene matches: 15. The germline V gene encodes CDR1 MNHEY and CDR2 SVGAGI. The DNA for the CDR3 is TGTGCCAGCAGGAACCGGGACTACCTCCTATCGGAGCAGTTCTTC. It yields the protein CASRNRDYLLSEQFF.

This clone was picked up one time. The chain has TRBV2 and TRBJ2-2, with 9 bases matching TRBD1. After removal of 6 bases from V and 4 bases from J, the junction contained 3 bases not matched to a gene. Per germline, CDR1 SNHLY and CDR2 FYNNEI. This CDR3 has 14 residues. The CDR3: CASRGQGSTGELFF. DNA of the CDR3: TGTGCCAGCAGGGGACAGGGAAGCACCGGGGAGCTGTTTTTT.

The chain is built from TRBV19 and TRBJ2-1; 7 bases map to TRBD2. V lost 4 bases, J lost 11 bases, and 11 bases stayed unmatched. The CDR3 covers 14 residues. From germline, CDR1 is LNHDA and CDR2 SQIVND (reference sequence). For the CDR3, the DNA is TGTGCCAGTAGTACCCCTGCAGCGGGGACTAAGCAGTTCTTC. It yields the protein CASSTPAAGTKQFF.

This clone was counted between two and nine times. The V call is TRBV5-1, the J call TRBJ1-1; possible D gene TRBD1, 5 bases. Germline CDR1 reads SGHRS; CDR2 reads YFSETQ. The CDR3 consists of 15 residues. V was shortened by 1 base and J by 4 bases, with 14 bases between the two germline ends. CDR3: CASSLRGRDGTEAFF. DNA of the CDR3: TGCGCCAGCAGCTTGCGGGGGAGGGACGGCACTGAAGCTTTCTTT.

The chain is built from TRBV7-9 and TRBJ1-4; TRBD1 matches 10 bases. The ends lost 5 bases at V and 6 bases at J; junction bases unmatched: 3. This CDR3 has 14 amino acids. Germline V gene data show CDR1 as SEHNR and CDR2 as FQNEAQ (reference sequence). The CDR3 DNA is TGTGCCAGCAGCCAGGGACAGGGGTATGAAAAACTGTTTTTT. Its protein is CASSQGQGYEKLFF. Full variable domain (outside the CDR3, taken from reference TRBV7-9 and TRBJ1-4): DTGVSQNPRHKITKRGQNVTFRCDPISEHNRLYWYRQTLGQGPEFLTYFQNEAQLEKSRLLSDRFSAERPKGSFSTLEIQRTEQGDSAMYLCASSQGQGYEKLFFGSGTQLSVL.

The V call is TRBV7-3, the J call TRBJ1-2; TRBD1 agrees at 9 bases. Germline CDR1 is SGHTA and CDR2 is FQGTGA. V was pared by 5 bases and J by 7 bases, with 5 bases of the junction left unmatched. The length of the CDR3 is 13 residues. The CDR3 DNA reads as TGTGCCAGCAGCACCGACAGGGGGTCTGGCTACACCTTC. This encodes CASSTDRGSGYTF. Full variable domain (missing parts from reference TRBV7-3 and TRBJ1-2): GAGVSQTPSNKVTEKGKYVELRCDPISGHTALYWYRQSLGQGPEFLIYFQGTGAADDSGLPNDRFFAVRPEGSVSTLKIQRTERGDSAVYLCASSTDRGSGYTFGSGTRLTVV.

CDR3 sequence (DNA): TGTGCCAGCAGTGAACATGGGACAGGGCATAATTCACCCCTCCACTTT. Residues: CASSEHGTGHNSPLHF. The chain joins TRBV2 to TRBJ1-6; 9 nucleotides align to TRBD1. The CDR3 has 16 residues. The V and J ends lost 2 bases and 5 bases, in that order; junction bases with no gene match: 4. Germline V gives CDR1 SNHLY, CDR2 FYNNEI.